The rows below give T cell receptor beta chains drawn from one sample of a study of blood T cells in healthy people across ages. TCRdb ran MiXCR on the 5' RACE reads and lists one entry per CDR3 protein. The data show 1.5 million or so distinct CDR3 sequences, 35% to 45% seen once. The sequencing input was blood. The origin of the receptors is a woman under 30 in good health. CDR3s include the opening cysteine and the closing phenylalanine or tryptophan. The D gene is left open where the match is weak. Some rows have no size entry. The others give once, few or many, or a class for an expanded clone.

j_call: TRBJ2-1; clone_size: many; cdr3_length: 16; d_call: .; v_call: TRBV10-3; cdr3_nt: TGTGCCATCAGTGGCTTACCCCCGGATTACTACAATGAGCAGTTCTTC; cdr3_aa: CAISGLPPDYYNEQFF
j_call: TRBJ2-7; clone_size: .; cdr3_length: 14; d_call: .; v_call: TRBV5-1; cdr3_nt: TGCGCCAGCAGCTTGAATACAACCGCCTACGAGCAGTACTTC; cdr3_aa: CASSLNTTAYEQYF
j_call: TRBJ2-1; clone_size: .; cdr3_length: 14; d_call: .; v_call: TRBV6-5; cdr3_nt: TGTGCCAGCAGCGTCAACAGGGTGGTTAGTGAGCAGTTCTTC; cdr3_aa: CASSVNRVVSEQFF
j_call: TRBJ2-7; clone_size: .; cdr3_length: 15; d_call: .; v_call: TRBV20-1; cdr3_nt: TGCAGTGCTAGAGAGGTCGTTGCCGTCTCCTACGAGCAGTACTTC; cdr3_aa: CSAREVVAVSYEQYF
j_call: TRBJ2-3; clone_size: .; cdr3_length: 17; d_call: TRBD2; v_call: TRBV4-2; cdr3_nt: TGTGCCAGCAGCCAGTTAATAGCGGGGTCTAGATCGGATACGCAGTATTTT; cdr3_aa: CASSQLIAGSRSDTQYF
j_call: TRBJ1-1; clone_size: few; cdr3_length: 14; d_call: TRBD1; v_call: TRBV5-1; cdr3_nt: TGCGCCAGCAGCTTTGTCAGGGGGGGTACTGAAGCTTTCTTT; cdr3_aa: CASSFVRGGTEAFF
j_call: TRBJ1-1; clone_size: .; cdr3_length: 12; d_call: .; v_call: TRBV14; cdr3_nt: TGTGCCAGCAGCCAAGATGTTAGTAAAGCTTTCTTT; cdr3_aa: CASSQDVSKAFF
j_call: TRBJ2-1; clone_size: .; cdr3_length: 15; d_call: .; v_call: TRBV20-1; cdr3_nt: TGCAGTGCCAGGGTTTGGACTCCCCCGTCCAACGAGCAGTTCTTC; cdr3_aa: CSARVWTPPSNEQFF
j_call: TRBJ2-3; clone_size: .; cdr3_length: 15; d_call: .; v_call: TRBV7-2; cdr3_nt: TGTGCCAGCAGCTTAGATAGATCCCTCACAGATACGCAGTATTTT; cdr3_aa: CASSLDRSLTDTQYF
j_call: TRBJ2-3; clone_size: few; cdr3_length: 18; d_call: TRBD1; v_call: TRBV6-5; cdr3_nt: TGTGCCAGCAGTTACTCGTGGCGGACAGGGGGCAACACAGATACGCAGTATTTT; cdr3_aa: CASSYSWRTGGNTDTQYF
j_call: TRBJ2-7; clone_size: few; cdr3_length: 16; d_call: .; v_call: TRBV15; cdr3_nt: TGTGCCACCAGAAATCCCAGGAGCCCTCGGTTTTACGAGCAGTACTTC; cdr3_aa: CATRNPRSPRFYEQYF
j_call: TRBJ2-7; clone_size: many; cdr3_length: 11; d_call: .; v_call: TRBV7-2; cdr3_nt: TGTGCCAGCAGCCGGGCCTACGAGCAGTACTTC; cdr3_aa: CASSRAYEQYF
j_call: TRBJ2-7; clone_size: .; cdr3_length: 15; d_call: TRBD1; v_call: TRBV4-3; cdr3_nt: TGCGCCAGCAGCCAACACCGGGGACAGTCCTACGAGCAGTACTTC; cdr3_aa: CASSQHRGQSYEQYF
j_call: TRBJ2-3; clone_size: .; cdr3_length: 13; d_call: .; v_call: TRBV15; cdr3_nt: TGTGCCACCAGCGAAACTTTTACAGATACGCAGTATTTT; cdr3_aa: CATSETFTDTQYF
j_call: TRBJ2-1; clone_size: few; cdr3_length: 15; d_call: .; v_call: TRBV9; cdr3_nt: TGTGCCAGCAGCCCCCCCCCGGGAGTTCTCAATGAGCAGTTCTTC; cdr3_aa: CASSPPPGVLNEQFF
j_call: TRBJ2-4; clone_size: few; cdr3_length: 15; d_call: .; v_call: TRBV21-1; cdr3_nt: TGTGCCAGCAGCAAAGAGGAAGATGAGAAAAACATTCAGTACTTC; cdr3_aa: CASSKEEDEKNIQYF
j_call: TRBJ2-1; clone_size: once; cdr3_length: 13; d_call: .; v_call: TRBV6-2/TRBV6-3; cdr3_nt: TGTGCCAGCAACGCAGGGGCGGGCGATGAGCAGTTCTTC; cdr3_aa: CASNAGAGDEQFF
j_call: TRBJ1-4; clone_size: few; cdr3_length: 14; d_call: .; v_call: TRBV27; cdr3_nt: TGTGCCAGCAGTCCCCAGGGGAATAATGAAAAACTGTTTTTT; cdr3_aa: CASSPQGNNEKLFF
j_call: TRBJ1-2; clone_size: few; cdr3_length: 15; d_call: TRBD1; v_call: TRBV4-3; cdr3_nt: TGCGCCAGCAGCCAGATAGGACAGGGCGGATCTGGCTACACCTTC; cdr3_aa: CASSQIGQGGSGYTF
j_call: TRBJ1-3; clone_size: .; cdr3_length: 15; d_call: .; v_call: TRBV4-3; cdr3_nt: TGCGCCAGCAGCCAACCCCCAGAGTCTGGAAACACCATATATTTT; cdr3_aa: CASSQPPESGNTIYF
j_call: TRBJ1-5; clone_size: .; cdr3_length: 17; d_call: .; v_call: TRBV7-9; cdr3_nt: TGTGCCAGCAGCTTAGGCGGGACACCGAACGGCAATCAGCCCCAGCATTTT; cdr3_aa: CASSLGGTPNGNQPQHF
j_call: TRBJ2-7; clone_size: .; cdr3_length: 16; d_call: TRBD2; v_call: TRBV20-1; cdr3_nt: TGCAGTGCTAGTGGACTAGCGGGGGCCAACTACAATGAGCAGTACTTC; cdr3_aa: CSASGLAGANYNEQYF
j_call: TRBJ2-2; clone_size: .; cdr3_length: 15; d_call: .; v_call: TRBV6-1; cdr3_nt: TGTGCCAGCAGTGTCGGACAGCCGAACACCGGGGAGCTGTTTTTT; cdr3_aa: CASSVGQPNTGELFF
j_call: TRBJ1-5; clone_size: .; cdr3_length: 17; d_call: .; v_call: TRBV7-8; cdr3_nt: TGTGCCAGCAGCTTAGGATTCCAGGGACCGAGAAATCAGCCCCAGCATTTT; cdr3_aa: CASSLGFQGPRNQPQHF
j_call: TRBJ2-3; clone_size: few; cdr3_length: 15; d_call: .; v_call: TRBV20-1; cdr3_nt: TGCAGTGCTTTCCGTAAATCAGAGCTAGTGGATACGCAGTATTTT; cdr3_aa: CSAFRKSELVDTQYF
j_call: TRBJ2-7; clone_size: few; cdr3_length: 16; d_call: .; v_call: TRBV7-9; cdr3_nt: TGTGCCAGCAGCTTCGCGGTTGGCAGAACTTCCTACGAGCAGTACTTC; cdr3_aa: CASSFAVGRTSYEQYF
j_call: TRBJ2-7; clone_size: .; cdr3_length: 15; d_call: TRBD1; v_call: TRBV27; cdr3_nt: TGTGCCAACAGTCCGGGGACAGGGGGCGTCTACGAGCAGTACTTC; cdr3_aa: CANSPGTGGVYEQYF
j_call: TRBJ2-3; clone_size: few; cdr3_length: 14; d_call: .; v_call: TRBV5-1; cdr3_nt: TGCGCCAGCAGCTTCCATGCTAGCACAGATACGCAGTATTTT; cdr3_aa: CASSFHASTDTQYF
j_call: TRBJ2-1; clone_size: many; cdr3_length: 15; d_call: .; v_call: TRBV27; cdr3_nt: TGTGCCAGCAGTAGGACCGTAAGCTCCTACAATGAGCAGTTCTTC; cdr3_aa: CASSRTVSSYNEQFF
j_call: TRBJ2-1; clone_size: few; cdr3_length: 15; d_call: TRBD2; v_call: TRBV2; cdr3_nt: TGTGCCAGCAGGACTAGCGGGGGGGCAAACAATGAGCAGTTCTTC; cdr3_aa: CASRTSGGANNEQFF
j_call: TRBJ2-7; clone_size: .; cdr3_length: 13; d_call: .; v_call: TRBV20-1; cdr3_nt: TGCAGTGCAGAGGGCGGGGAAACCTACGAGCAGTACTTC; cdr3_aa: CSAEGGETYEQYF
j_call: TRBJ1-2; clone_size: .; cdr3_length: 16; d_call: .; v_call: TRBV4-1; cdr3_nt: TGCGCCAGCAGCCAAGTCGGCGACAGAAGTAACTATGGCTACACCTTC; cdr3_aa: CASSQVGDRSNYGYTF
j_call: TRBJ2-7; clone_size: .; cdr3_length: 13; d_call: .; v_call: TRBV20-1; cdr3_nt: TGCAGTGCTAGATCCGGGTCCCCCTACGAGCAGTACTTC; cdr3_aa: CSARSGSPYEQYF
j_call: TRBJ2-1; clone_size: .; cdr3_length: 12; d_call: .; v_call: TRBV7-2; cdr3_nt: TGTGCCAGCAGCTTCGGGGTTCATGAGCAGTTCTTC; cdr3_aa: CASSFGVHEQFF
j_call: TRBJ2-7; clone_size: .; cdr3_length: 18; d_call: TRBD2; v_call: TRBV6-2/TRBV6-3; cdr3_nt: TGTGCCAGCAGTTTCTCTAGCGGGGGTTTTGCGGAGAACTACGAGCAGTACTTC; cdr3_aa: CASSFSSGGFAENYEQYF
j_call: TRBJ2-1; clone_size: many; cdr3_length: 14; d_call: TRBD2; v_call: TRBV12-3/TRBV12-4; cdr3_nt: TGTGCCAGCAGCCCAAGCGGGATTTACAATGAGCAGTTCTTC; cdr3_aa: CASSPSGIYNEQFF
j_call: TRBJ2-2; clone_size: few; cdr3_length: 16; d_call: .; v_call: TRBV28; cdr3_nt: TGTGCCAGCAGCCCCCTCCCGCAGACGAACACCGGGGAGCTGTTTTTT; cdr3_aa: CASSPLPQTNTGELFF
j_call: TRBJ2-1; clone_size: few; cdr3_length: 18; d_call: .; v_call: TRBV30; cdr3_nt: TGTGCCTGGAGTGTACGTTCAGGAGGCTTTCTCTCCTACAATGAGCAGTTCTTC; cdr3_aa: CAWSVRSGGFLSYNEQFF
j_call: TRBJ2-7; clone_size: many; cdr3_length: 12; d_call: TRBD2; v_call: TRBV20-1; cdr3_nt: TGCAGTGAAGCGGGAGACTCCCACGAGCAGTACTTC; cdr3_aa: CSEAGDSHEQYF
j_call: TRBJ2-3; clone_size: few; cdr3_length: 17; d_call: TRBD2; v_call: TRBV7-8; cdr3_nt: TGTGCCAGCAGCTTATCGATAATCGCGGGAGGTACAGATACGCAGTATTTT; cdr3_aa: CASSLSIIAGGTDTQYF
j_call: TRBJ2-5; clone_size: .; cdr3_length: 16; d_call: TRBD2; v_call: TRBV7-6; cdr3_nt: TGTGCCAGCAGCCCACAGACTAGCGTGGGGTTTAATGAGCAGTACTTC; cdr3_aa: CASSPQTSVGFNEQYF
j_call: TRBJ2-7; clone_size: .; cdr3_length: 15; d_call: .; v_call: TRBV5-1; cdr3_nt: TGCGCCAGCAGCTTGCTACCAGGGGACTCCTACGAGCAGTACTTC; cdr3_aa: CASSLLPGDSYEQYF
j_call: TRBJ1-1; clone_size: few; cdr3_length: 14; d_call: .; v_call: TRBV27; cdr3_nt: TGTGCCAGCAGGAACTACAGGGTAGAGACTGAAGCTTTCTTT; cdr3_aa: CASRNYRVETEAFF
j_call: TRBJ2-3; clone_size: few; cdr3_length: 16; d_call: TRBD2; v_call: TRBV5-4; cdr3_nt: TGTGCCAGCAGCTCAAGGACTAGCGGGGACACAGATACGCAGTATTTT; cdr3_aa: CASSSRTSGDTDTQYF
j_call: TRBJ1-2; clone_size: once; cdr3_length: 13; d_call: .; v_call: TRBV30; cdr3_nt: TGTGCCTGGAGTGTAGGCAGGGTGCTCGGCTACACCTTC; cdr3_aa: CAWSVGRVLGYTF
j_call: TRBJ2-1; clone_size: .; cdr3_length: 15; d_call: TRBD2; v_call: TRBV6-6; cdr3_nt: TGTGCCAGCACCCGGACTAGCGGGTCCCACAATGAGCAGTTCTTC; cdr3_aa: CASTRTSGSHNEQFF
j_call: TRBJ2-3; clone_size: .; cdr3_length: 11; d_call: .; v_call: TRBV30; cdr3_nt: TGTGCCTGGGTAACCACAGATACGCAGTATTTT; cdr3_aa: CAWVTTDTQYF
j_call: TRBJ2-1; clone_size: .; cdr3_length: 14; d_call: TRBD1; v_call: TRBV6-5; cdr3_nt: TGTGCCAGCAATAGGGACAGGCGGAACAATGAGCAGTTCTTC; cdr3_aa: CASNRDRRNNEQFF
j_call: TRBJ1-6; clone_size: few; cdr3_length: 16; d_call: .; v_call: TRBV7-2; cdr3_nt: TGTGCCAGCAGCTTACCCCGATCCCTTGGCTATTCACCCCTCCACTTT; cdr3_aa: CASSLPRSLGYSPLHF
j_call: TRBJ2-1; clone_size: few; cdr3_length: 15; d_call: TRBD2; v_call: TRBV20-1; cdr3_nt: TGCAGTGCTAGACCCAGGACTAGCGCATACAATGAGCAGTTCTTC; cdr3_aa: CSARPRTSAYNEQFF
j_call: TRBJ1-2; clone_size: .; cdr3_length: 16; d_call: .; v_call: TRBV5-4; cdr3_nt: TGTGCCAGCAGCTTTATCATACCAGGGGCATTCTATGGCTACACCTTC; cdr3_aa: CASSFIIPGAFYGYTF
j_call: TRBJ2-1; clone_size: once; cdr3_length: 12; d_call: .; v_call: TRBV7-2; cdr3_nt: TGTGCCAGCAGCTTCTACGCGGATGGGCAGTTCTTC; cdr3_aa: CASSFYADGQFF
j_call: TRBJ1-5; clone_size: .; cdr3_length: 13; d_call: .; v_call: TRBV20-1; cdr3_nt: TGCAGTGCTAGAGATCTACAGAATCAGCCCCAGCATTTT; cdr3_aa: CSARDLQNQPQHF
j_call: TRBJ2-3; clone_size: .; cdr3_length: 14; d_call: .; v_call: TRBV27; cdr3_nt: TGTGCCAGCAGTTTTTGGGGGAGGCAAGATATGCAGTATTTT; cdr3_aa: CASSFWGRQDMQYF
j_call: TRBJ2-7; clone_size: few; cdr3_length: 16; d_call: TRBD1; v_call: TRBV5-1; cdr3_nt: TGCGCCAGCAGCTTCGGGGACAGGGGACTCTACAATGAGCAGTACTTC; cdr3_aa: CASSFGDRGLYNEQYF
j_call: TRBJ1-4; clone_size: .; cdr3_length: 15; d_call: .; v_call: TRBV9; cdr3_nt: TGTGCCAGCAACGAAGCAGGAGCAACTAATGAAAAACTGTTTTTT; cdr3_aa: CASNEAGATNEKLFF
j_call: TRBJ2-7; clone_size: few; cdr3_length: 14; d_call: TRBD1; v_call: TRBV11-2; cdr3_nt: TGTGCCAGCAGAAAGTGGGACAGGGACGACGAGCAGTACTTC; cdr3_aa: CASRKWDRDDEQYF